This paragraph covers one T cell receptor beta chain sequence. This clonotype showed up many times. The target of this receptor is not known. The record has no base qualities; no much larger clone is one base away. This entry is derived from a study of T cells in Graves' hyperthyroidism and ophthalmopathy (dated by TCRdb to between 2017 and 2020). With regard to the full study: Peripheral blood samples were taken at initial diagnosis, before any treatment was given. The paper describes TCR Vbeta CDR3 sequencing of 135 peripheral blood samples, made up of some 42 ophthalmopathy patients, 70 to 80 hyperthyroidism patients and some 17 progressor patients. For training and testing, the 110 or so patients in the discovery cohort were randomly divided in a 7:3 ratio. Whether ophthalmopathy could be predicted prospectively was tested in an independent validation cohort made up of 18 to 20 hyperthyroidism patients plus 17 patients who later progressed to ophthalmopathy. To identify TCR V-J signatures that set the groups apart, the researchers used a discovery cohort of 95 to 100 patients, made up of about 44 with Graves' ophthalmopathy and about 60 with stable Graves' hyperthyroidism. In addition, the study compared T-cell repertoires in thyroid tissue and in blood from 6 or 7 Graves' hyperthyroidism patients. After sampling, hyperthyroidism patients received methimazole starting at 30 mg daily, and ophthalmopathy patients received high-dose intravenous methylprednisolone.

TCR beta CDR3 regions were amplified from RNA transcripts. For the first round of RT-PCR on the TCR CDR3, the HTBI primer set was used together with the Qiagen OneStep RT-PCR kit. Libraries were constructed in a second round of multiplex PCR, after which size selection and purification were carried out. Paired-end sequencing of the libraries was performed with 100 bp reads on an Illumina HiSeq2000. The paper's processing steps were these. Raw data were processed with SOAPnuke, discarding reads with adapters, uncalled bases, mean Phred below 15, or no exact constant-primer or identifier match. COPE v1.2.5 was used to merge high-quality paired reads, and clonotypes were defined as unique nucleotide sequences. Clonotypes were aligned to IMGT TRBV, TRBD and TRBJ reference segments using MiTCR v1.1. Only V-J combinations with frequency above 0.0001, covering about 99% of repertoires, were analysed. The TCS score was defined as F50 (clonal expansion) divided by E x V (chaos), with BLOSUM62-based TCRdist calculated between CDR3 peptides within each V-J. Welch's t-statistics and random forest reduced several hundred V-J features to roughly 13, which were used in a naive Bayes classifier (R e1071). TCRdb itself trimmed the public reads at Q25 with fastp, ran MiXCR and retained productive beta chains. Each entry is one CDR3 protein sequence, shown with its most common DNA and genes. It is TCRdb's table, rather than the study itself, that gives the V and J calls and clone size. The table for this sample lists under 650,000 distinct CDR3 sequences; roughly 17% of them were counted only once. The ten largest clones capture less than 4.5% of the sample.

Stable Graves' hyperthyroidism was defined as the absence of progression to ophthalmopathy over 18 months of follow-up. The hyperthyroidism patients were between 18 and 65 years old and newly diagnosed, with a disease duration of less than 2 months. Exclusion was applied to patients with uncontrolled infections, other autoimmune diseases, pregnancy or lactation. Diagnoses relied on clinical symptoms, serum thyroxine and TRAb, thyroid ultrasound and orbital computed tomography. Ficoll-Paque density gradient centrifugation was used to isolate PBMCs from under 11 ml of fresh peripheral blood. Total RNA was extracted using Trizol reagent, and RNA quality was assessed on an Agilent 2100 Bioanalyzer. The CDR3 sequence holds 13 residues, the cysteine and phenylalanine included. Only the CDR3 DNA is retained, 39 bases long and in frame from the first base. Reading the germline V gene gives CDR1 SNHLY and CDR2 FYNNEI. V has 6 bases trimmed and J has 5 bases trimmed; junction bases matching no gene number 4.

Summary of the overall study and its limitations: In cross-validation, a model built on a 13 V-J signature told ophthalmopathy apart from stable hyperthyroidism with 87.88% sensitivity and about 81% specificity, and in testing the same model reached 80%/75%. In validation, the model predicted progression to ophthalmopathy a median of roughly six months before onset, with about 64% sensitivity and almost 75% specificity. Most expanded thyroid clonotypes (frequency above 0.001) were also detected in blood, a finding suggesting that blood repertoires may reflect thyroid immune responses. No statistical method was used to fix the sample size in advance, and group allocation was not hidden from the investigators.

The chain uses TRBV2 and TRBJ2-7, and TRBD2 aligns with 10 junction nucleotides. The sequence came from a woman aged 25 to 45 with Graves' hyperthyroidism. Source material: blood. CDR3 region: CASRGGTSDEQYF. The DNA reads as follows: TGTGCCAGCAGGGGAGGGACTAGCGACGAGCAGTACTTC.